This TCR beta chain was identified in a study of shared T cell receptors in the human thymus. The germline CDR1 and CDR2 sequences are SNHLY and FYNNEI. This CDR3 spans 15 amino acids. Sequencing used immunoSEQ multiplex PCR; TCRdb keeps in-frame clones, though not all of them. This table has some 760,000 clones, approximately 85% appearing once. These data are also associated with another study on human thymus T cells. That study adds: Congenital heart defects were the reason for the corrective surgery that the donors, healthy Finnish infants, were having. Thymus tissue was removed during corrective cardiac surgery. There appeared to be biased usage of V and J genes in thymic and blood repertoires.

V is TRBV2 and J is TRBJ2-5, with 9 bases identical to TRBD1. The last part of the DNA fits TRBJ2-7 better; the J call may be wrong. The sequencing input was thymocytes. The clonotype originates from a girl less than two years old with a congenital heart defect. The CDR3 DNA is TGTGCCAGCAGTGATCCGGGACAGGGACTCCACGAGCAGTACTTC. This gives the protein CASSDPGQGLHEQYF.